A selection of T cell receptor beta chains follows, all from one sample in a study of monozygotic twins with inflammatory bowel disease. TCRdb reanalyzed the 5' RACE reads and collapses them to one entry per CDR3 protein, without DNA. The sample includes fewer than 110,000 distinct CDR3 sequences. The specimen sequenced was blood. Receptors originate from a human donor with ulcerative colitis or Crohn's disease, or a healthy co-twin of an affected twin (not recorded which). Each CDR3 is given with its conserved first and last residue.

V	J	CDR3
TRBV7-8	TRBJ1-4	CASSLMGRANEKLFF
TRBV12-3/TRBV12-4	TRBJ2-7	CASRAGTREFAQYF
TRBV28	TRBJ2-1	CASSLMGRSYNEQFF
TRBV7-6	TRBJ2-1	CASSPGLAVYNEQFF
TRBV5-5	TRBJ2-7	CASSLDVGEQYF
TRBV4-2	TRBJ2-6	CASRVGVHGANVLTF
TRBV7-2	TRBJ2-1	CAISSIPRAYNEQFF
TRBV20-1	TRBJ2-3	CSALGTGGRSDTQYF
TRBV20-1	TRBJ1-2	CSAAGNNYGYTF
TRBV7-3	TRBJ2-3	CASSATDTQYF
TRBV7-9	TRBJ2-7	CASSRTGAAGWEQYF
TRBV11-2	TRBJ2-7	CASRVTRGGSYEQYF
TRBV20-1	TRBJ1-3	CSAREEEYSGNTIYF
TRBV12-3/TRBV12-4	TRBJ2-3	CASSQTRGGDTQYF
TRBV28	TRBJ2-7	CASSSYLTGTYEQYF
TRBV5-1	TRBJ2-5	CASSHVRDPQETQYF
TRBV7-2	TRBJ2-4	CASSKTLAKNIQYF
TRBV5-5	TRBJ2-1	CASSLEVYISFLRVQFF
TRBV6-2/TRBV6-3	TRBJ2-2	CASSWGTGELFF
TRBV7-2	TRBJ2-7	CASSVPGLSQYF
TRBV7-2	TRBJ1-4	CASSRGTAGEKLFF
TRBV20-1	TRBJ2-3	CSPYNSGRWATDTQYF
TRBV20-1	TRBJ2-5	CSARQRRMETQYF
TRBV5-1	TRBJ2-5	CASSSGGRTQETQYF
TRBV20-1	TRBJ2-3	CSARLSASRTDTQYF
TRBV6-2/TRBV6-3	TRBJ2-5	CASSYLPPSSQYF
TRBV20-1	TRBJ1-2	CSARAGTGGYTF
TRBV27	TRBJ2-7	CASQVWASAGNEQYF
TRBV13	TRBJ2-3	CASSLIYDTQYF
TRBV14	TRBJ1-2	CASSQTSIYGYTF
TRBV11-2	TRBJ2-7	CASSPLQGAGEQYF
TRBV11-2	TRBJ2-2	CASSLISGLNTGELFF
TRBV6-5	TRBJ1-5	CASSYSTLWPQHF
TRBV18	TRBJ2-1	CASSPLFETSGYNEQFF
TRBV6-1	TRBJ2-3	CASRLAARTDTQYF
TRBV7-2	TRBJ2-5	CASSLARASGGGRPQETQYF
TRBV20-1	TRBJ2-5	CSVLSRGGVKETQYF
TRBV5-1	TRBJ2-1	CASRLMLATSGNNEQFF
TRBV6-1	TRBJ2-7	CASSMDSARNEQYF
TRBV18	TRBJ2-7	CASSLDAKIPYEQYF
TRBV7-2	TRBJ1-5	CASRLSGQGFYSNQPQHF
TRBV6-1	TRBJ1-2	CASRDPRRNYGYTF
TRBV27	TRBJ1-5	CASSLFGGSNQPQHF
TRBV5-4	TRBJ2-7	CASSPTSGGTYEQYF
TRBV10-2	TRBJ2-2	CASLTGDTGELFF
TRBV5-5	TRBJ1-5	CASSFSGQNSNQPQHF
TRBV11-2	TRBJ1-5	CASSLDPAPGRNQPQHF
TRBV25-1	TRBJ2-7	CASSEGAKGREQYF
TRBV29-1	TRBJ2-2	CSGGTSASGELFF
TRBV11-2	TRBJ2-2	CASSLDRGRSNTGELFF
TRBV24-1	TRBJ2-2	CATSDRDRQNTGELFF